The source of this TCR beta chain is a study of blood T cell repertoires in COVID-19. The overall study: Acute and convalescent COVID-19 specimens originated in the United States, Italy and Spain.

Germline CDR1 is SGDLS and CDR2 is YYNGEE. The CDR3 spans 15 residues. Trimming shortened V by 0 bases and J by 0 bases, and 9 bases separated the two germline ends. In the original analysis: Amplification from reference gene primers served as the basis for estimated nucleated cell counts. TCRdb keeps only in-frame clones here, not all; method: immunoSEQ multiplex PCR. V and J calls plus clone size are reproduced from that table; the DNA served to infer D and trimming. This table has 90,000 or so clones, more than 70% appearing once. The chain carries TRBV9 and TRBJ1-1; D remains unclear. The clonotype originates from a man between 50 and 59 years old with active COVID-19. The sample was peripheral blood. CDR3 DNA sequence: TGTGCCAGCAGCGTAGCTGGGCACTTGAACACTGAAGCTTTCTTT. This translates into CASSVAGHLNTEAFF.